The clone carrying this T cell receptor (beta chain) came up once. Its antigen remains unidentified. This sample is part of a study of shared clonotypes between healthy human individuals. Regarding the study as a whole: Clonotype sharing levels among donors were expected to vary with sequencing depth.

The assay was immunoSEQ multiplex PCR, and TCRdb's table has in-frame clones only and misses some. The table lists millions of clones, around 95% of them singletons. Between the trimmed V and J ends, which lost 3 bases and 8 bases, there was a span of 12 bases. This CDR3 has 13 residues. Germline V gives CDR1 SGHNT, CDR2 YYREEE (reference sequence). The chain carries TRBV5-4 and TRBJ2-1; D remains unclear. This sequence was found in a young man in good health. The specimen was naive CD4+ T cells sorted from blood. The subset denotes: CD45RA+ positively selected. The CDR3 reads CASSSTNDDEQFF. The CDR3 DNA reads TGTGCCAGCAGCTCGACGAATGACGATGAGCAGTTCTTC.